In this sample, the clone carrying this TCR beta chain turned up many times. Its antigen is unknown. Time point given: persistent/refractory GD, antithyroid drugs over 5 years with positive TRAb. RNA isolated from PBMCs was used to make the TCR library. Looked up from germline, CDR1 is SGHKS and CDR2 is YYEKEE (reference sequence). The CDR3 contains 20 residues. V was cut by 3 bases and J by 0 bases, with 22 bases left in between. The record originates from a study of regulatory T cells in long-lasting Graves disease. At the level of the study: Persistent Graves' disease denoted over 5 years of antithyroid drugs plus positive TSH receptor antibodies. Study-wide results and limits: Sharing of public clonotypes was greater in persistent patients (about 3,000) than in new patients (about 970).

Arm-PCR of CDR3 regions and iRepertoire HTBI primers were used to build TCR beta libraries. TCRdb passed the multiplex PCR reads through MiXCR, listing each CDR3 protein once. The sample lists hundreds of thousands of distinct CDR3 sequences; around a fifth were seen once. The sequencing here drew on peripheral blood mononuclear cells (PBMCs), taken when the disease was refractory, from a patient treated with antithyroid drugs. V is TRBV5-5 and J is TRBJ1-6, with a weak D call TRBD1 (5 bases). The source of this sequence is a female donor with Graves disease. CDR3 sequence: CASSYSPGGTESSYNSPLHF. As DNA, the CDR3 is TGTGCCAGCAGCTACAGCCCGGGAGGGACGGAGAGCTCCTATAATTCACCCCTCCACTTT.